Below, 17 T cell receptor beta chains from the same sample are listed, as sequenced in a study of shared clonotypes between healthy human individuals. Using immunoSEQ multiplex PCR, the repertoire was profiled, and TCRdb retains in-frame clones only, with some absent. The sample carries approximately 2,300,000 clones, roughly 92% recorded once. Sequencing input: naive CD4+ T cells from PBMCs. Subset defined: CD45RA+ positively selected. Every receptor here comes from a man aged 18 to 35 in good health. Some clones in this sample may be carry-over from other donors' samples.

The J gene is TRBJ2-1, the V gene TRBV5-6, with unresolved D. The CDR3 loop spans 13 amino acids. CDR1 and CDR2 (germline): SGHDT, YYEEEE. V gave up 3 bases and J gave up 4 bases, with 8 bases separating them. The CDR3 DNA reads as TGTGCCAGCAGCTCGGGCAGGTACAATGAGCAGTTCTTC. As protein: CASSSGRYNEQFF.

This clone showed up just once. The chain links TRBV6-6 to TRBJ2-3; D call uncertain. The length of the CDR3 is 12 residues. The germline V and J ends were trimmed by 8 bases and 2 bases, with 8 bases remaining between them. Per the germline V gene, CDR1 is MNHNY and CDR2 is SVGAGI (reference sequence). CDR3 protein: CASGGPTDTQYF. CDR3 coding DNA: TGTGCCAGCGGCGGCCCCACAGATACGCAGTATTTT.

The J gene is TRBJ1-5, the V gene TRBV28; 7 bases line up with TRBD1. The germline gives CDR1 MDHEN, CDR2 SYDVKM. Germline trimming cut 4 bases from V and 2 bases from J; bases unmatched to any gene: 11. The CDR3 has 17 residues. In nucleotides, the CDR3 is TGTGCCAGCAGTTCCCCTGGGAGGGGGCTGGGCAATCAGCCCCAGCATTTT. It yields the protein CASSSPGRGLGNQPQHF. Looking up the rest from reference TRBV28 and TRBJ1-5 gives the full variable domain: DVKVTQSSRYLVKRTGEKVFLECVQDMDHENMFWYRQDPGLGLRLIYFSYDVKMKEKGDIPEGYSVSREKKERFSLILESASTNQTSMYLCASSSPGRGLGNQPQHFGDGTRLSIL.

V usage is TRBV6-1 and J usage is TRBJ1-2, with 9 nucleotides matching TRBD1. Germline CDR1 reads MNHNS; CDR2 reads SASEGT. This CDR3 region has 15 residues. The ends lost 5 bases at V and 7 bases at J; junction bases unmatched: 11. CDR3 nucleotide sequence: TGTGCCAGCAGTCCATCTAGGGGACAGGGACCTGGCTACACCTTC. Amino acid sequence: CASSPSRGQGPGYTF.

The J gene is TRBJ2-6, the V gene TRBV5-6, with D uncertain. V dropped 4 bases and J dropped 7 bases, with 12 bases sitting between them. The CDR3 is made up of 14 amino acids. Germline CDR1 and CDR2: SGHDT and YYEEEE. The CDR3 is CASSIRRGANVLTF. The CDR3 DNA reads TGTGCCAGCAGCATCCGTCGAGGAGCCAACGTCCTGACTTTC.

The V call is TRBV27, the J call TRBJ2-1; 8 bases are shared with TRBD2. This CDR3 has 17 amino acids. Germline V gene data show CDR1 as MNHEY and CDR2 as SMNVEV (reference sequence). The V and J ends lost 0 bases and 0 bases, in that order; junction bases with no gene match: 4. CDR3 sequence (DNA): TGTGCCAGCAGTTTATCGATGGCGGGGGGCTCCTACAATGAGCAGTTCTTC. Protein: CASSLSMAGGSYNEQFF.

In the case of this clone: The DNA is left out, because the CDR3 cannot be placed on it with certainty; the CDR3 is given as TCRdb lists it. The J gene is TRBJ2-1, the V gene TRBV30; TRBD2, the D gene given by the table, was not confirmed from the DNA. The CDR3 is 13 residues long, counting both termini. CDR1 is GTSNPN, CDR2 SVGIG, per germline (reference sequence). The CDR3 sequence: CAWGRGTSHGPFF.

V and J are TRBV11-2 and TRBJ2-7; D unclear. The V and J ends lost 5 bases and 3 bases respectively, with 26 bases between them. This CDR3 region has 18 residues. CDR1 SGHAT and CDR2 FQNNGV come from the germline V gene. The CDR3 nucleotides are TGTGCCAGCAGCACAAGCGTAGGTCCGCCGATAGAGTACTACGAGCAGTACTTC. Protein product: CASSTSVGPPIEYYEQYF.

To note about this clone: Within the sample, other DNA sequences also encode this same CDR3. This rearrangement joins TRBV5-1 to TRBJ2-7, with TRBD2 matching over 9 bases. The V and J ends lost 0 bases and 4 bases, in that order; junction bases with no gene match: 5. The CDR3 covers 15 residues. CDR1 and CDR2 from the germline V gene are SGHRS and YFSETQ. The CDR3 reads CASSLVVAGAYEQYF. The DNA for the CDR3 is TGCGCCAGCAGCTTGGTTGTAGCGGGAGCATACGAGCAGTACTTC.

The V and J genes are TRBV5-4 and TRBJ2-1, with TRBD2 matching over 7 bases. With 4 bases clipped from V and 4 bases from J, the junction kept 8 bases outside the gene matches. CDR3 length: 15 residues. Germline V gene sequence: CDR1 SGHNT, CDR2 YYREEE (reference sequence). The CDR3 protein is CASSPREGGYNEQFF. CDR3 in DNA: TGTGCCAGCAGCCCTAGGGAGGGAGGTTACAATGAGCAGTTCTTC.

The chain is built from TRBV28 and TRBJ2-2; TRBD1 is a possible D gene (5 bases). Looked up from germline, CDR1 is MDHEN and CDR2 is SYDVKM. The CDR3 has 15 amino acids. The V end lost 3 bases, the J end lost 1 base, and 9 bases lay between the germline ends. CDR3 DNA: TGTGCCAGCAGTTTTGGACACTTGAACACCGGGGAGCTGTTTTTT. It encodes CASSFGHLNTGELFF.

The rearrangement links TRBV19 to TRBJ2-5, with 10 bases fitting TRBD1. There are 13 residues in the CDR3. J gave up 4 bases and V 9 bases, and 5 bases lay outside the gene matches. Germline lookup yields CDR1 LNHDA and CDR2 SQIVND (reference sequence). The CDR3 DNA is TGTGCCAGCGGACAGGGGGTTGGAGAGACCCAGTACTTC. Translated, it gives CASGQGVGETQYF.

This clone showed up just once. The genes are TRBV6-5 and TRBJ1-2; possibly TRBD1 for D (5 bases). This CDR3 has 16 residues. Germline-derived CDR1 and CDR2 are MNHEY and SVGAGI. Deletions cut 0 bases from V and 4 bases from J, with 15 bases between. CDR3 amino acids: CASSYSGTFSLYGYTF. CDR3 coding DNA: TGTGCCAGCAGTTACTCGGGGACCTTTTCCCTCTATGGCTACACCTTC.

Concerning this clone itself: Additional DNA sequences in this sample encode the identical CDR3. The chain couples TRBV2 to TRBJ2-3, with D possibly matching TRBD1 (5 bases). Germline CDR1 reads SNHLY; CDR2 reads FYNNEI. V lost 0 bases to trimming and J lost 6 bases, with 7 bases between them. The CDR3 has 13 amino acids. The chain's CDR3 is CASSEARGDTQYF. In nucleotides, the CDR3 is TGTGCCAGCAGTGAAGCAAGGGGTGATACGCAGTATTTT.

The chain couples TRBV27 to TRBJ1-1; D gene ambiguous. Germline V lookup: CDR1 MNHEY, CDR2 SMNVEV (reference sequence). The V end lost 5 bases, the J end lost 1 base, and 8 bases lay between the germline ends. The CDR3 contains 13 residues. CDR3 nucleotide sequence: TGTGCCAGCAGTCCCCGGACGAACACTGAAGCTTTCTTT. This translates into CASSPRTNTEAFF.

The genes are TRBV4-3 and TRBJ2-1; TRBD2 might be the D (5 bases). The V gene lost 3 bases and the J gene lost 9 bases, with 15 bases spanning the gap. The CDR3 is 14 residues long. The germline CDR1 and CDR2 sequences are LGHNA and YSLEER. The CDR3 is CASSQTTPRVEQFF. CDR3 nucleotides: TGCGCCAGCAGCCAGACTACCCCACGGGTTGAGCAGTTCTTC.

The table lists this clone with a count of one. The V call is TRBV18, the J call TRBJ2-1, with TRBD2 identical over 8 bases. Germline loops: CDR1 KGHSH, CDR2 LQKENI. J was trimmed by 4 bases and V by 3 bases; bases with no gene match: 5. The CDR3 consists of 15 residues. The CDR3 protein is CASSPKGLVYNEQFF. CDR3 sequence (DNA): TGTGCCAGCTCACCGAAGGGACTAGTGTACAATGAGCAGTTCTTC.